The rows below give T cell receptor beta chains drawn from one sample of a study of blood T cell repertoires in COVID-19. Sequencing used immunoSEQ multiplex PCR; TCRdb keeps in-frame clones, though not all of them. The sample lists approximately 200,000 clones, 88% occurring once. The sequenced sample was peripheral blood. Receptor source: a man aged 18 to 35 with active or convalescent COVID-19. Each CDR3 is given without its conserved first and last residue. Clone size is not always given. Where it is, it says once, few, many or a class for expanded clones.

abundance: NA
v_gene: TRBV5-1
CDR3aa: ASSLVSLTEQY

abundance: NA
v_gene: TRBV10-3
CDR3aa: AISATGTSDGQPQH

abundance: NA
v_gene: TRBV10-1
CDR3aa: ASSQASGRNNEQF

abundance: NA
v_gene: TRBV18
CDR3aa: ASSPGQSSSYGYT

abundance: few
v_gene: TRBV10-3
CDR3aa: AISENAAGGYEQY

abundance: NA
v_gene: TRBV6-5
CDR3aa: ASSYSQYRNTEAF

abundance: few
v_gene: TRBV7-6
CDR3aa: ASSPNPSTEAF

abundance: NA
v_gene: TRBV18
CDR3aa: ASSPRPGGSEQY

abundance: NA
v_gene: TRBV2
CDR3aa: ASRTLSGQSYEQY

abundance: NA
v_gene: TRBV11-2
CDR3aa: ASSLGAGATSEQF

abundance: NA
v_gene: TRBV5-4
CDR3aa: ASSPGTSGHNEQF

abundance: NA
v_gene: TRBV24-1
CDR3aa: ATSDPTRGTDGYT

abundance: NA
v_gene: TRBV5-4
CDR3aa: ASSGNSDEQY

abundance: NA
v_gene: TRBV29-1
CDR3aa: SARQGTNTEAF

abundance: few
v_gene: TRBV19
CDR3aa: ASSTRTGGALVVAF

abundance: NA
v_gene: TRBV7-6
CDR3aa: ASSSGTSGSRDTQY

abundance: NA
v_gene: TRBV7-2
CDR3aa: ASSGQGDKNIQY

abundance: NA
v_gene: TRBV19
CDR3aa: ASSMGLVGKNIQY

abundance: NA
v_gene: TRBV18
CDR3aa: ASSPPSGGAGEQY

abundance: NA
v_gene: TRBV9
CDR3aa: ASSVGQGGYEQY

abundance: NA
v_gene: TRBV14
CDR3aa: ASSQGAAGGLNEQF

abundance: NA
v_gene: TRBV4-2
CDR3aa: ASSQDPTGGAYEQY

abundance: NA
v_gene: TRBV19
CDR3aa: ASGPRGNIQY

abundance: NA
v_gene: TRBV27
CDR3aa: ASSLQAPHYYEQY

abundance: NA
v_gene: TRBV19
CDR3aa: ASSSYRDTPDYT

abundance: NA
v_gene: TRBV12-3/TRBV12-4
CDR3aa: ASSFRAEGEAF

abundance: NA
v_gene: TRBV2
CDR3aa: ASRGTAGTEAF

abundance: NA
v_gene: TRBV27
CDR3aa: ASRDRGDPNQPQH

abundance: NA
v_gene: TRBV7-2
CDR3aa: ASSSRQGALRATNEKLF

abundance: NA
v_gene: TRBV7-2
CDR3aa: ASSILDRGHGNIQY

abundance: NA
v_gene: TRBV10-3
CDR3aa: AISESTGTAYNEQF

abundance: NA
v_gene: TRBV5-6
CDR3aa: ASSLSVSSANTGELF

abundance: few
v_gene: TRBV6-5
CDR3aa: ASSYSGPGEQY

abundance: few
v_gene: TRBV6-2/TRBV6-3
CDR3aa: ASSLQFRAGELF

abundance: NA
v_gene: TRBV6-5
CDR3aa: ASSPPFSNEQF

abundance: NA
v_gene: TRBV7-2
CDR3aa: ASSLDGGRAYNEQF

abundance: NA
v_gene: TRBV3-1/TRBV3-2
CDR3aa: ASSQRPVRGDTQY

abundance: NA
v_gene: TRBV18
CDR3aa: ASSPGGRAPYNEQF

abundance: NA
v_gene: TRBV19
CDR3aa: ASSTDRDREQY

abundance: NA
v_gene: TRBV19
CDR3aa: ASGDQPQH

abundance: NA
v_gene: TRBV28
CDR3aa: ASTTTGDQETQY

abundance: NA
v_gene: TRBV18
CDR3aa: ASSPWTESNTEAF

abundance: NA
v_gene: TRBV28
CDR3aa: ASSFLGGTEAF

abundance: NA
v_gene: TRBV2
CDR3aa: ASSGDPQISWPQH

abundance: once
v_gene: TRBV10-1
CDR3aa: ASSRQPGPDEQF

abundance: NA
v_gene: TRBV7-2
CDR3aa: ASSYEVSTGELF